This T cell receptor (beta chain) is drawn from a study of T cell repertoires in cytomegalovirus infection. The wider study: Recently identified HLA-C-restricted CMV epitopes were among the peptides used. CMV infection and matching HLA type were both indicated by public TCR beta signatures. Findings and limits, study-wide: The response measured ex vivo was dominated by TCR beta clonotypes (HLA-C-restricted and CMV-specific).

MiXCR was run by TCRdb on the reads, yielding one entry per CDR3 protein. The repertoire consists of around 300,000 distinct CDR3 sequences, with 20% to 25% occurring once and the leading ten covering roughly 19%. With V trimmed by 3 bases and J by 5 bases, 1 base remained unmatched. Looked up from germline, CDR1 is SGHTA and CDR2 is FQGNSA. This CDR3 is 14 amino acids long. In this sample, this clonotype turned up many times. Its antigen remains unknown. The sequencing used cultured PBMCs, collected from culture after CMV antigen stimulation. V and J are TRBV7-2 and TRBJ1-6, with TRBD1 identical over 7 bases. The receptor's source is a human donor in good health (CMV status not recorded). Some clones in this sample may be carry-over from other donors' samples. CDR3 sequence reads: CASSFGTDNSPLHF. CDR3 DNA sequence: TGTGCCAGCAGCTTCGGGACAGATAATTCACCCCTCCACTTT.